This T cell receptor beta chain was identified in a study of T-cell reconstitution after alpha-beta-depleted transplantation in children. Preparation of the TCRbeta library involved a method that used unique molecular identifiers. MiXCR, run by TCRdb on the PCR reads, gives a single entry per CDR3 protein. The repertoire has some 200,000 distinct CDR3 sequences, roughly 15% of them found once; the top ten carry about 13%. This clonotype has more than one count but fewer than ten. With V trimmed by 7 bases and J by 7 bases, 6 bases remained unmatched. Germline V gene lookup returns CDR1 SQVTM and CDR2 ANQGSEA. CDR3 length: 13 residues.

The sequences come from PBMCs from the stem cell graft donor, collected from the stem cell graft. The rearrangement uses TRBV29-1 and TRBJ2-2, with 10 bases identical to TRBD1. This TCR came from a human donor who donated a stem cell graft to a child with acute lymphoblastic leukemia. DNA of the CDR3: TGCAGCGGTGAGGGGACAGGGGACGGGGAGCTGTTTTTT. Protein sequence: CSGEGTGDGELFF.